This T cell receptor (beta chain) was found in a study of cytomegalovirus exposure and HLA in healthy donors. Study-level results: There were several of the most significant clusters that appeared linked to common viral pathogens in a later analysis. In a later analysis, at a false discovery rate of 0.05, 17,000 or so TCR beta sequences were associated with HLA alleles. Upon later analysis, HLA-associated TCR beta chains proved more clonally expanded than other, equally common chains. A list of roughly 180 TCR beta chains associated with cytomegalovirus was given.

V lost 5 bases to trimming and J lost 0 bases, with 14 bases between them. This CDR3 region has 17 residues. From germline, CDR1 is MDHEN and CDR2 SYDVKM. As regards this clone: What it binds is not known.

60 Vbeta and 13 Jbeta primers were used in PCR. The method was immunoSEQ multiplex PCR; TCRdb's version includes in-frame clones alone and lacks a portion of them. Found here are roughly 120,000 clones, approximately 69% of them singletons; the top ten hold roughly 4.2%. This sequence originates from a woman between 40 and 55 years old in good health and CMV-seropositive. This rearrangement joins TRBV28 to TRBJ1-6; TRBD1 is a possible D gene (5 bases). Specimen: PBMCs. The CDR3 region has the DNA TGTGCCAGCAGTCCCGCCCGAGACAGCTCCTATAATTCACCCCTCCACTTT. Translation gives CASSPARDSSYNSPLHF.